The rows below give T cell receptor beta chains drawn from one sample of a study of cytomegalovirus exposure and HLA in healthy donors. Clones were sequenced by immunoSEQ multiplex PCR, and TCRdb holds only the in-frame ones, with some missing. With around 100,000 clones in the sample, the ten largest clones hold around 7%. Sequencing was carried out using PBMCs. Source of these receptors: a middle-aged man in good health and CMV-seropositive. Each CDR3 is given with its conserved first and last residue. Fields, in order: D gene, J gene, V gene, CDR3 DNA, CDR3 protein. The D gene is left open where the match is weak.

d_call: TRBD1; j_call: TRBJ1-1; v_call: TRBV19; cdr3_nt: TGTGCCAGTAGCACCCAGGGGGCCGTGAACACTGAAGCTTTCTTT; cdr3_aa: CASSTQGAVNTEAFF
d_call: NA; j_call: TRBJ1-2; v_call: TRBV14; cdr3_nt: TGTGCCAGCAGCCCCCACATTGGTAAAGGCTACACCTTC; cdr3_aa: CASSPHIGKGYTF
d_call: TRBD1; j_call: TRBJ2-7; v_call: TRBV29-1; cdr3_nt: TGCAGCGCCGAGAGCCCGGGACAGGGGATTTACGAGCAGTACTTC; cdr3_aa: CSAESPGQGIYEQYF
d_call: NA; j_call: TRBJ2-5; v_call: TRBV7-8; cdr3_nt: TGTGCCAGCAGCCCTCCCCGGGAGACCCAGTACTTC; cdr3_aa: CASSPPRETQYF
d_call: TRBD2; j_call: TRBJ2-1; v_call: TRBV28; cdr3_nt: TGTGCCAGCAAAGAAGTGCTGGCGGGAGTCTACAATGAGCAGTTCTTC; cdr3_aa: CASKEVLAGVYNEQFF
d_call: NA; j_call: TRBJ1-6; v_call: TRBV5-1; cdr3_nt: TGCGCCAGCAGCTTGGGACCTCGGGACATGGCACGGGATTCACCCCTCCACTTT; cdr3_aa: CASSLGPRDMARDSPLHF
d_call: TRBD1; j_call: TRBJ2-7; v_call: TRBV15; cdr3_nt: TGTGCCACCAGCAGAGGACAGGGGGCGGGGTACGAGCAGTACTTC; cdr3_aa: CATSRGQGAGYEQYF
d_call: NA; j_call: TRBJ1-2; v_call: TRBV28; cdr3_nt: TGTGCCAGCAGTTCCTCTATATATGGCTACACCTTC; cdr3_aa: CASSSSIYGYTF
d_call: NA; j_call: TRBJ2-1; v_call: TRBV29-1; cdr3_nt: TGCAGCGTTAAGTCAGGCCACAATGAGCAGTTCTTC; cdr3_aa: CSVKSGHNEQFF
d_call: NA; j_call: TRBJ1-1; v_call: TRBV7-2; cdr3_nt: TGTGCCAGCAGCTCACCAGACAGCTACACTGAAGCTTTCTTT; cdr3_aa: CASSSPDSYTEAFF
d_call: TRBD2; j_call: TRBJ2-3; v_call: TRBV5-1; cdr3_nt: TGCGCCAGCAGCTCTGGACTAGCGGGAGGAACGAATACGCAGTATTTT; cdr3_aa: CASSSGLAGGTNTQYF
d_call: NA; j_call: TRBJ2-1; v_call: TRBV5-1; cdr3_nt: TGCGCCAGCAGCTTGGTAAGGGGCCCCTACAATGAGCAGTTCTTC; cdr3_aa: CASSLVRGPYNEQFF
d_call: NA; j_call: TRBJ2-4; v_call: TRBV7-9; cdr3_nt: TGTGCCAGCAGCAAGGACAGTGCCAAAACCATTCAGTACTTC; cdr3_aa: CASSKDSAKTIQYF
d_call: TRBD1; j_call: TRBJ1-4; v_call: TRBV5-8; cdr3_nt: TGTGCCAGCAGCTTGGCTCAGGGGGCTAATGAAAAACTGTTTTTT; cdr3_aa: CASSLAQGANEKLFF
d_call: TRBD2; j_call: TRBJ2-1; v_call: TRBV11-2; cdr3_nt: TGTGCCAGCAGCTTGACTAGCGGGAGCTCCTACAATGAGCAGTTCTTC; cdr3_aa: CASSLTSGSSYNEQFF
d_call: TRBD1; j_call: TRBJ1-1; v_call: TRBV11-2; cdr3_nt: TGTGCCAGCAGCTCAGGACAGGGGGTGGGCACTGAAGCTTTCTTT; cdr3_aa: CASSSGQGVGTEAFF
d_call: TRBD1; j_call: TRBJ1-1; v_call: TRBV11-3; cdr3_nt: TGTGCCAGCAGCTCAGGGGGGGAAGCTTTCTTT; cdr3_aa: CASSSGGEAFF
d_call: NA; j_call: TRBJ2-3; v_call: TRBV28; cdr3_nt: TGTGCCAGCAGTCCCGTCACAGATACGCAGTATTTT; cdr3_aa: CASSPVTDTQYF
d_call: TRBD2; j_call: TRBJ2-7; v_call: TRBV5-6; cdr3_nt: TGTGCCAGCAGCTTATCTAGCGGGAGGGCTCTCGAGCAGTACTTC; cdr3_aa: CASSLSSGRALEQYF
d_call: NA; j_call: TRBJ2-1; v_call: TRBV4-1; cdr3_nt: TGCGCCAGCAGCCCCGGGAGAGTCGATGAGCAGTTCTTC; cdr3_aa: CASSPGRVDEQFF
d_call: NA; j_call: TRBJ2-7; v_call: TRBV19; cdr3_nt: TGTGCCAGTAGCCCCGGACAGCCCTACGAGCAGTACTTC; cdr3_aa: CASSPGQPYEQYF
d_call: NA; j_call: TRBJ2-7; v_call: TRBV7-6; cdr3_nt: TGTGCCAGCAGCCCGACTAGTAACTACGAGCAGTACTTC; cdr3_aa: CASSPTSNYEQYF
d_call: TRBD1; j_call: TRBJ2-3; v_call: TRBV9; cdr3_nt: TGTGCCAGCAGCGCTTATACAGGGGGAGATACGCAGTATTTT; cdr3_aa: CASSAYTGGDTQYF
d_call: NA; j_call: TRBJ1-1; v_call: TRBV5-1; cdr3_nt: TGCGCCAGCAGCCCGTGGACAAATATGAACACTGAAGCTTTCTTT; cdr3_aa: CASSPWTNMNTEAFF
d_call: TRBD1; j_call: TRBJ1-3; v_call: TRBV10-3; cdr3_nt: TGTGCCATCTTAAAAACCGGGACAGGGGTTGGAAACACCATATATTTT; cdr3_aa: CAILKTGTGVGNTIYF
d_call: TRBD1; j_call: TRBJ1-2; v_call: TRBV5-5; cdr3_nt: TGTGCCAGCAGCTTAGGCGACAGGGTGGTTAATGGCTACACCTTC; cdr3_aa: CASSLGDRVVNGYTF
d_call: NA; j_call: TRBJ1-5; v_call: TRBV6-5; cdr3_nt: TGTGCCAGCAGTTCGCTCAGGAGCAATCAGCCCCAGCATTTT; cdr3_aa: CASSSLRSNQPQHF
d_call: NA; j_call: TRBJ1-4; v_call: TRBV28; cdr3_nt: TGTGCCAGCAGCCTCAGGGGACTAGGAACTAATGAAAAACTGTTTTTT; cdr3_aa: CASSLRGLGTNEKLFF
d_call: NA; j_call: TRBJ2-5; v_call: TRBV5-1; cdr3_nt: TGCGCCAGCAGCTTATCTACAGGGAGGGGGCAAGAGACCCAGTACTTC; cdr3_aa: CASSLSTGRGQETQYF
d_call: NA; j_call: TRBJ2-2; v_call: TRBV5-1; cdr3_nt: TGCGCCAGCAGCTTGGTTGGTAGCGGCCCCACCGGGGAGCTGTTTTTT; cdr3_aa: CASSLVGSGPTGELFF
d_call: NA; j_call: TRBJ1-1; v_call: TRBV15; cdr3_nt: TGTGCCACCAGCTCCCAGCATGAGGGTAACACTGAAGCTTTCTTT; cdr3_aa: CATSSQHEGNTEAFF
d_call: TRBD1; j_call: TRBJ2-7; v_call: TRBV28; cdr3_nt: TGTGCCAGCAGTAAGCCAGGGGGCTTGTACGAGCAGTACTTC; cdr3_aa: CASSKPGGLYEQYF
d_call: TRBD1; j_call: TRBJ1-2; v_call: TRBV5-1; cdr3_nt: TGCGCCAGCAGCCCGAGGGGGACAGACTATGGCTACACCTTC; cdr3_aa: CASSPRGTDYGYTF
d_call: NA; j_call: TRBJ1-2; v_call: TRBV20-1; cdr3_nt: TGCAGTGCTAGAGCAGTTGGCTACACCTTC; cdr3_aa: CSARAVGYTF
d_call: NA; j_call: TRBJ1-1; v_call: TRBV30; cdr3_nt: TGTGCCTGGAGGCCTGGGGGCAGGGGAACTGAAGCTTTCTTT; cdr3_aa: CAWRPGGRGTEAFF
d_call: NA; j_call: TRBJ2-2; v_call: TRBV7-9; cdr3_nt: TGTGCCAGCAGCTTCTCTCAGTTCGGGGAGCTGTTTTTT; cdr3_aa: CASSFSQFGELFF
d_call: NA; j_call: TRBJ1-5; v_call: TRBV6-5; cdr3_nt: TGTGCCAGCAGTCGTGACAGGAATCAGCCCCAGCATTTT; cdr3_aa: CASSRDRNQPQHF
d_call: NA; j_call: TRBJ1-1; v_call: TRBV19; cdr3_nt: TGTGCCAGTAGTATAGGCGGGAACACTGAAGCTTTCTTT; cdr3_aa: CASSIGGNTEAFF
d_call: NA; j_call: TRBJ1-5; v_call: TRBV28; cdr3_nt: TGTGCCAGCAGTTTAGGACAGAATCAGCCCCAGCATTTT; cdr3_aa: CASSLGQNQPQHF
d_call: NA; j_call: TRBJ1-2; v_call: TRBV19; cdr3_nt: TGTGCCAGTAGTGGGATGGAGGCCCGCTATGGCTACACCTTC; cdr3_aa: CASSGMEARYGYTF
d_call: TRBD1; j_call: TRBJ1-2; v_call: TRBV18; cdr3_nt: TGTGCCAGCTCACCAGTCGACAGGGTAGGGCATGGCTACACCTTC; cdr3_aa: CASSPVDRVGHGYTF
d_call: TRBD1; j_call: TRBJ1-1; v_call: TRBV5-1; cdr3_nt: TGCGCCAGCAGCCGACAGGGTGGATCGAACACTGAAGCTTTCTTT; cdr3_aa: CASSRQGGSNTEAFF
d_call: TRBD1; j_call: TRBJ2-5; v_call: TRBV11-2; cdr3_nt: TGTGCCAGCAGCTTGGGGCCAGGGACAGCACAAGAGACCCAGTACTTC; cdr3_aa: CASSLGPGTAQETQYF
d_call: TRBD1; j_call: TRBJ2-2; v_call: TRBV2; cdr3_nt: TGTGCCAGCCTTTGGACAGGGGGCGTTATCGGGGAGCTGTTTTTT; cdr3_aa: CASLWTGGVIGELFF
d_call: TRBD1; j_call: TRBJ2-7; v_call: TRBV19; cdr3_nt: TGTGCCAGTAGTGGGGGACAGGGGCAAGGCGAGCAGTACTTC; cdr3_aa: CASSGGQGQGEQYF
d_call: NA; j_call: TRBJ2-7; v_call: TRBV27; cdr3_nt: TGTGCCAGCAGTTTATACAGCGGAGCCTACGAGCAGTACTTC; cdr3_aa: CASSLYSGAYEQYF
d_call: TRBD1; j_call: TRBJ1-1; v_call: TRBV7-9; cdr3_nt: TGTGCCAGCAGCGTTACAGGGGGCCCTGAAGCTTTCTTT; cdr3_aa: CASSVTGGPEAFF
d_call: TRBD2; j_call: TRBJ2-3; v_call: TRBV27; cdr3_nt: TGTGCCAGCAGCTTTCGGGAGGGGGCAGATACGCAGTATTTT; cdr3_aa: CASSFREGADTQYF
d_call: TRBD2; j_call: TRBJ2-3; v_call: TRBV12-5; cdr3_nt: TGTGCTAGTGGTTTGGGACTAGCGGGAGAGACAGATATGCAGTATTTT; cdr3_aa: CASGLGLAGETDMQYF
d_call: TRBD2; j_call: TRBJ2-1; v_call: TRBV13; cdr3_nt: TGTGCCAGCAGCCGGGCTAGCGGGAGGCAATACAATGAGCAGTTCTTC; cdr3_aa: CASSRASGRQYNEQFF
d_call: NA; j_call: TRBJ2-2; v_call: TRBV5-4; cdr3_nt: TGTGCCAGCAGCTTGGGACAGTCGAACACCGGGGAGCTGTTTTTT; cdr3_aa: CASSLGQSNTGELFF
d_call: NA; j_call: TRBJ1-4; v_call: TRBV30; cdr3_nt: TGTGCCTGGAGTGTGATAGGCACAGGGTACGAAAAACTGTTTTTT; cdr3_aa: CAWSVIGTGYEKLFF
d_call: TRBD2; j_call: TRBJ2-1; v_call: TRBV7-9; cdr3_nt: TGTGCCAGCAGCCCCAGATACGGACTAGCGGAAAGCTCCTACAATGAGCAGTTCTTC; cdr3_aa: CASSPRYGLAESSYNEQFF
d_call: TRBD1; j_call: TRBJ1-1; v_call: TRBV6-5; cdr3_nt: TGTGCCAGCAGTTACCCCGGCCAGGGGGTTCGGGACGCTTTCTTT; cdr3_aa: CASSYPGQGVRDAFF
d_call: NA; j_call: TRBJ1-2; v_call: TRBV9; cdr3_nt: TGTGCCAGCAGCCCAATCGGAGTGGGGGCATATGGCTACACCTTC; cdr3_aa: CASSPIGVGAYGYTF
d_call: TRBD1; j_call: TRBJ2-4; v_call: TRBV9; cdr3_nt: TGTGCCAGCAGCGCGGGACAGAAAGCCAAAAACATTCAGTACTTC; cdr3_aa: CASSAGQKAKNIQYF
d_call: TRBD2; j_call: TRBJ2-5; v_call: TRBV11-2; cdr3_nt: TGTGCCAGCGGGGAGTTGGCTAGCGGGAGCCTTCGCCAAGAGACCCAGTACTTC; cdr3_aa: CASGELASGSLRQETQYF
d_call: TRBD2; j_call: TRBJ2-1; v_call: TRBV5-4; cdr3_nt: TGTGCCAGCAGCTTTGGGCCTAGCGGGAGGAGGAATGAGCAGTTCTTC; cdr3_aa: CASSFGPSGRRNEQFF
d_call: NA; j_call: TRBJ2-7; v_call: TRBV28; cdr3_nt: TGTGCCAGCAGTTTGCAAACAGGGTCCAACGAGCAGTACTTC; cdr3_aa: CASSLQTGSNEQYF